The 5 T cell receptor beta chains presented below share a single source sample, sequenced in a study of graft-versus-host responses after intestinal transplantation. These receptors' targets are unknown. Clones were read by immunoSEQ multiplex PCR, and TCRdb kept only the in-frame ones, dropping some. This sample yields about 88,000 clones, of which approximately 94% are seen a single time; about 0.2% belongs to the top ten. The sample here was unstimulated CD4+ T cells sorted from spleen or lymph node cells, taken before transplant. These receptors came from a human donor who was the organ donor for an intestinal transplant.

CDR3 sequence (DNA): TGTGCCAGCAGCTTGACTAGCGGAAGCACAGATACGCAGTATTTT. Translated, it gives CASSLTSGSTDTQYF. The chain links TRBV7-3 to TRBJ2-3; the match to TRBD2 covers 9 bases. The CDR3 is made up of 15 amino acids. The J segment lost 0 bases and the V segment lost 3 bases, leaving 1 base of the junction unmatched. From germline, CDR1 is SGHTA and CDR2 FQGTGA.

The chain is built from TRBV30 and TRBJ2-2; D is unclear. With 0 bases removed from V and 1 base from J, the gap between germline ends came to 3 bases. The germline V gene has CDR1 GTSNPN and CDR2 SVGIG (reference sequence). The CDR3 has 13 residues. The CDR3 coding sequence is TGTGCCTGGAGTGTAAAGAACACCGGGGAGCTGTTTTTT. It is translated as CAWSVKNTGELFF.

The J gene is TRBJ1-2, the V gene TRBV15; D is uncertain. Per germline, CDR1 LNHNV and CDR2 YYDKDF (reference sequence). CDR3 length equals 17 residues. Trimming took off 0 bases at V and 3 bases at J, with 17 bases between the two ends. The CDR3 DNA follows: TGTGCCACCAGCAGAGATAAAGCAGAAGTTCTTTACTATGGCTACACCTTC. Translating gives CATSRDKAEVLYYGYTF.

The chain has TRBV7-2 and TRBJ1-3; D is unresolved. The CDR3 has 16 amino acids. Per the germline V gene, CDR1 is SGHTA and CDR2 is FQGNSA. The ends were cut back, 0 bases at V and 0 bases at J, with 9 bases in the middle. For the CDR3, the DNA is TGTGCCAGCAGCTTAGCGTTCTACCCCTCTGGAAACACCATATATTTT. Translation gives CASSLAFYPSGNTIYF.

The V call is TRBV7-2, the J call TRBJ1-1, with no clear D. The CDR3 has 11 amino acids. Germline-derived CDR1 and CDR2 are SGHTA and FQGNSA. V lost 1 base to trimming and J lost 10 bases, with 7 bases between them. In DNA form, the CDR3 reads TGTGCCAGCAGCTTAGAGTCGAGAGCTTTCTTT. This sequence encodes CASSLESRAFF.